This section outlines one T cell receptor beta chain sequence together with its context. Its target is not known. The table came from immunoSEQ multiplex PCR; TCRdb's copy has only in-frame clones and leaves some out. The top ten hold 4% to 5% of the sample, which has about 56,000 clones, about 80% seen once. These data originate in a study of T cell responses to AZD1222 COVID-19 vaccine. Notes on the study in general: There were repertoire samples only from the period after the peak T cell response. A reported finding is that nearly half of spike-specific TCRs target unmutated variant regions. Baseline antibody screening turned up just a handful of seropositive AZD1222 recipients.

With V trimmed by 2 bases and J by 0 bases, 10 bases remained unmatched. Germline loops: CDR1 MDHEN, CDR2 SYDVKM. This CDR3 is built from 19 residues. Recipients boosted at about 4 weeks or about 12 weeks are pooled. The source material was peripheral blood, sampled 28 days after the second AZD1222 dose. The rearrangement links TRBV28 to TRBJ2-3; 11 nucleotides agree with TRBD2. The TCR was taken from an adult who received the AZD1222 COVID-19 vaccine. The CDR3, as DNA: TGTGCCAGCAGTTTAGCTAGCGGGGGGTCCAGGAGGAGCACAGATACGCAGTATTTT. This sequence encodes CASSLASGGSRRSTDTQYF.